This paragraph reports one T cell receptor (beta chain). The antigen it recognizes is unknown. No clone much larger than this one lies a single base away; base qualities are absent. TCRbeta CDR3 regions were amplified from genomic DNA using the immunoSEQ Assay, a bias-controlled multiplex PCR. Per the authors' processing: Within the assay, amplification of reference gene primers was used to estimate how many nucleated cells each sample contained. To quantify the absolute abundance of each unique TCRbeta CDR3 rearrangement, sequence reads were collapsed and filtered. For each sample, productive Simpson clonality was calculated by taking the square root of Simpson's diversity index across productive rearrangements. The source is immuneACCESS, and TCRdb retained only in-frame sequences with V and J called. Part of the clones is not carried over; for the studies checked, unresolved V genes explain less than half of this, and the remainder is unexplained. V and J calls and clone size are those listed in that table; D and trimming were worked out from the DNA. A total of about 130,000 clones appear in this sample, approximately 81% of them only once. The ten largest clonotypes hold more than 35% of the sample.

The source of the sample is a study of blood T cell repertoires in COVID-19 (dated by TCRdb to the early 2020s). Context from the whole study: Samples from collaborators originated in the United States, Italy and Spain and spanned both the acute and convalescent phases of COVID-19. The prospective study material was composed of cDNA or gDNA derived from T cells, B-cell-depleted T cells, or PBMCs. Subjects who had been exposed to COVID-19, were actively infected with it, or had recovered from it provided the deeply sampled blood TCRbeta repertoires that made up the dataset. Where HLA class I and class II types were available, the types were taken from metadata supplied by the sample provider, not from assay-based typing. The samples were drawn from two sources: the first 160 participants of the ongoing ImmuneRACE study, and 1,254 subjects contributed by 6 global collaborators. A freely available public database, intended as a resource for researchers studying the immune response to SARS-CoV-2, is where the repertoires were released. Nearly every sample came with metadata listing a de-identified subject ID, COVID-19 status, age in years and sex. What the research found in general, with its limitations: The amount of clinical and demographic metadata varied by source and participant and was provided uncurated.

The collaborating institutions used their own protocols to collect whole blood in K2EDTA tubes. For TCRbeta analysis, collaborators shipped samples as frozen whole blood, isolated PBMCs, or DNA extracted from either of those sample types. The TCR was taken from a middle-aged man with active or convalescent COVID-19. Sequenced: peripheral blood.

The DNA sequence follows: TGTGCCAGCAGGGACGAGGGACAGGGAAATGAAAAACTGTTTTTT. Translation gives CASRDEGQGNEKLFF. The rearrangement combines TRBV7-9 with TRBJ1-4, with 9 bases matching TRBD1. The CDR3 measures 15 amino acids from cysteine to phenylalanine. This entry keeps only the CDR3 DNA: 45 bases, framed from base 1. Trimming accounts for 6 bases at V and 5 bases at J, while the number of junction bases matched to no gene is 7. CDR1 and CDR2 are drawn from the germline V gene (reference sequence): SEHNR, FQNEAQ. With the rest looked up from the reference TRBV7-9 and TRBJ1-4 genes rather than sequenced, the full variable domain is DTGVSQNPRHKITKRGQNVTFRCDPISEHNRLYWYRQTLGQGPEFLTYFQNEAQLEKSRLLSDRFSAERPKGSFSTLEIQRTEQGDSAMYLCASRDEGQGNEKLFFGSGTQLSVL.